This T cell receptor beta chain is drawn from a study of blood T cell repertoires in COVID-19. Study as a whole: COVID-19 samples, acute and convalescent, were from the United States, Italy and Spain. PBMCs, B-cell-depleted T cells, or T cells provided the cDNA or gDNA that made up the material.

This clone was seen once. This CDR3 comprises 13 residues. V lost 5 bases and J 3 bases, leaving 10 bases between the germline ends. CDR1 KGHSH and CDR2 LQKENI come from the germline V gene. Seattle cases were enrolled at active infection and followed longitudinally. Source study methods: Reference gene primer amplification in the assay estimated nucleated cell counts. Clones were read by immunoSEQ multiplex PCR, and TCRdb kept only the in-frame ones, dropping some. V, J and clone size derive from that table, while D and trimming were established from the DNA sequence. This sample has 150,000 to 200,000 clones, with approximately 90% found just once.

The TCR comes from a woman in her seventies with COVID-19, enrolled during active disease. Material for sequencing was peripheral blood. The rearrangement links TRBV18 to TRBJ1-1; D gene ambiguous. The CDR3 loop is CASSSIEDTEAFF. The CDR3 DNA sequence: TGTGCCAGCTCATCAATAGAGGACACTGAAGCTTTCTTT.